Listed here is a single T cell receptor beta chain. In its sample, this clonotype was seen many times. Its cognate antigen has yet to be identified. There are no base qualities to consult, and no much larger clone falls within one base. These data originate in a study of Graves' ophthalmopathy and Graves' hyperthyroidism (dated by TCRdb to 2016 to 2019). Background for the entire study: Peripheral blood was collected at initial diagnosis, before any treatment. Following sampling, methimazole starting at 30 mg daily was administered to hyperthyroidism patients, and high-dose intravenous methylprednisolone was administered to ophthalmopathy patients. To explore V-J signatures that distinguish ophthalmopathy from hyperthyroidism, a discovery set of around 100 patients was enrolled, made up of some 41 with ophthalmopathy and fewer than 60 with stable hyperthyroidism. The independent validation cohort included around 19 hyperthyroidism patients plus 17 patients who later progressed from hyperthyroidism to ophthalmopathy. In total, 135 blood samples were TCR-sequenced: some 40 ophthalmopathy, roughly 77 hyperthyroidism and 17 hyperthyroidism-to-ophthalmopathy patients. The approximately 100 discovery patients were randomly divided into training and test sets at a 7:3 ratio. T-cell repertoires of thyroid tissue and blood were compared in over five hyperthyroidism patients. To tell Graves' ophthalmopathy apart from Graves' hyperthyroidism, and to predict which patients would progress to ophthalmopathy, the study relied on TCR beta repertoire signatures.

TCR beta CDR3 regions were amplified from RNA transcripts for repertoire sequencing. The first round of RT-PCR was done with HTBI primers and the Qiagen OneStep RT-PCR kit, and was followed by a second round of multiplex PCR, then size selection and purification. Sequencing of the libraries was carried out on an Illumina HiSeq2000 in paired-end mode with 100 bp reads. In the source study's methods: SOAPnuke was used for read processing, and reads with adapters, uncalled bases, a mean Phred below 15, or no exact constant-primer or identifier match were discarded. High-quality paired reads were merged with COPE v1.2.5. Unique nucleotide sequences were defined as clonotypes and aligned to IMGT TRB V, D and J references using MiTCR v1.1. The analysis was limited to V-J combinations with a frequency above 0.0001, which together covered 99.2% of the repertoires. For each V-J combination, a TCR clonal expansion and chaos score was defined as the ratio of F50 clonal expansion to chaos observed in the TCRdist matrix. Welch's t-statistics and random forest were used to reduce features to about a dozen V-J combinations, which were fed into a naive Bayes classifier. Thyroid-blood repertoire similarity was quantified with the Morisita-Horn index. Starting from the raw public reads, TCRdb applied fastp trimming at Q25, assembled clones with MiXCR and retained in-frame beta chains. Each CDR3 protein appears once, grouped with its most common genes and DNA. V and J calls and clone size were set by TCRdb, not the authors. For this sample the table gives 150,000 to 200,000 distinct CDR3 sequences, of which 35% to 45% were detected only once. Of the sample, roughly 8.9% is held by the ten largest clones.

V and J are truncated by 3 bases and 5 bases respectively, leaving an intervening sequence of 13 bases. There are 13 amino acids in the CDR3, from cysteine to phenylalanine inclusive. Of all the DNA, just the CDR3 is kept, 39 bases in frame from base 1. CDR1 is given as GTSNPN and CDR2 as SVGIG, both from the germline V gene (reference sequence). Ophthalmopathy patients had moderately to severely active disease, Clinical Activity Score of at least 3, NOSPECS grade of at least 4, and disease duration under 3 months. Patients were excluded if they had other autoimmune diseases, uncontrolled infections, pregnancy or lactation. Clinical symptoms, serum thyroxine, TRAb, thyroid ultrasound and orbital computed tomography formed the basis of the diagnosis. Using Ficoll-Paque density gradient centrifugation, PBMCs were isolated from over 8.5 ml of fresh peripheral blood. Total RNA was extracted with Trizol reagent and quality-checked on an Agilent 2100 Bioanalyzer.

The study at large found these results: In validation, the model predicted ophthalmopathy progression with 55% to 71% sensitivity and 72% to 80% specificity; 12 predicted patients were CT-confirmed with GO in a median of about 6.1 months. Ophthalmopathy was separated from stable hyperthyroidism by the 13-signature model with around 88% sensitivity and 81% to 84% specificity in cross-validation and with 80%/75% in the test set. Sample size was not statistically predetermined, and group allocation was not concealed from the investigators. Most expanded thyroid clonotypes with frequency above 0.001 were also detected in blood, suggesting blood repertoires may reflect the thyroid immune response.

The rearranged segments are TRBV30 and TRBJ2-5, with TRBD1 tentatively as D gene (5 bases match). The source is a man aged 25 to 45 with Graves' ophthalmopathy. Donor details come from another sample of the same person, matched by shared clones. Sequencing was done on a sample of peripheral blood. The CDR3 amino acid sequence is: CAWSADSTETQYF. The sequenced DNA is TGTGCCTGGAGCGCCGACAGCACCGAGACCCAGTACTTC.